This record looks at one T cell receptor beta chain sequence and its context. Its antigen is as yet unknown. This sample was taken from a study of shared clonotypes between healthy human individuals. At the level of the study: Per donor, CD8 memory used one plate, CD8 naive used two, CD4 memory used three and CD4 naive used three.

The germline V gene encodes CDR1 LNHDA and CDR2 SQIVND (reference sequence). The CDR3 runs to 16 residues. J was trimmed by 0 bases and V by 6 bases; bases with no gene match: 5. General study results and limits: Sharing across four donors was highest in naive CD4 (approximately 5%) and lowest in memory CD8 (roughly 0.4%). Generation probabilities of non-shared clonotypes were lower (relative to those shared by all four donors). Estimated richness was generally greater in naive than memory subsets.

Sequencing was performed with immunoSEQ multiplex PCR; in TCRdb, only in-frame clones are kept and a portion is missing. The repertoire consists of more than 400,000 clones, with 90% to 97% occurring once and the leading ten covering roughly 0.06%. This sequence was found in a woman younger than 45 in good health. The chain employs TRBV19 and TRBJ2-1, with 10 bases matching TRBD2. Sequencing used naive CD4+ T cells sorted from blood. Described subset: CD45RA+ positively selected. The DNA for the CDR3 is TGTGCCAGTAGCAGTAGCGGGAGGAGCTCCTACAATGAGCAGTTCTTC. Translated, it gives CASSSSGRSSYNEQFF.